This record concerns one T cell receptor (beta chain) sequence. Germline loops: CDR1 SGHTA, CDR2 FQGNSA. The V and J ends lost 1 base and 0 bases, in that order; junction bases with no gene match: 10. The CDR3 is made up of 18 amino acids. The libraries were made with immunoSEQ v3. Repertoires were generated with immunoSEQ multiplex PCR, while TCRdb's copy carries only in-frame clones and drops some. The table records nearly 60,000 clones, over 70% of them present only once. As to time point: pre-treatment sample, taken before nivolumab and TIL therapy. This sample was included in a study of TIL therapy for anti-PD-1-resistant metastatic lung cancer. Study-wide background: Tumors carried a median about 1.6 non-synonymous mutations per megabase.

The clonotype originates from a person aged 25 to 80 with non-small cell lung cancer. The chain is built from TRBV7-2 and TRBJ2-3, with TRBD1 matching 7 bases. The sample in question was blood, obtained at baseline. CDR3 residues: CASSLGRTGPSSTDTQYF. Written as DNA, the CDR3 is TGTGCCAGCAGCTTAGGACGGACAGGCCCCTCCAGCACAGATACGCAGTATTTT.